The clone carrying this TCR beta chain has only a few counts. What it recognizes is unknown. This entry comes from a study of beta chain features in type 1 diabetes. About the research overall: The number of sorted cells examined across all samples was approximately 100 million. General study results and limits: Type 1 diabetes patients showed a moderate but significant shortening of TCRB CDR3s in all four CD4+ subsets.

The CDR3 is 14 amino acids. V lost 2 bases, J lost 8 bases, and 4 bases stayed unmatched. Germline lookup yields CDR1 MDHEN and CDR2 SYDVKM. The study reverse transcribed the entire isolated RNA, so it sequenced expressed TCRB transcripts. Mean read depth for naive, central memory and regulatory T cell samples was around 3.8 million reads. Method: immunoSEQ multiplex PCR; TCRdb's copy keeps in-frame clones and lacks some. The sample yields about 930,000 clones, about a sixth seen once. Specimen: naive CD4+ T cells from blood. The TCR was taken from a woman under 30 in good health. The chain couples TRBV28 to TRBJ2-2; TRBD1 agrees at 8 bases. The CDR3 here is CASSLQGARGELFF. The CDR3 DNA sequence: TGTGCCAGCAGTTTACAGGGGGCGCGGGGGGAGCTGTTTTTT.